These 6 T cell receptor beta chains were sequenced from one sample in a study of T cells after yellow fever vaccination. TCRdb itself ran the 5' RACE reads through MiXCR, one entry per CDR3 protein. The repertoire holds about 370,000 distinct CDR3 sequences, roughly 12% seen once, with less than 20% in the top ten. Sequenced here: PBMCs, sampled on the day of the first yellow fever vaccination. These receptor sequences come from a man aged 18 to 29 who received the YFV17D yellow fever vaccine.

The rearrangement links TRBV27 to TRBJ1-6; 7 positions match TRBD1. The V and J ends lost 4 bases and 10 bases, in that order; junction bases with no gene match: 7. Per germline, CDR1 MNHEY and CDR2 SMNVEV (reference sequence). CDR3 size: 14 residues. CDR3 sequence: CASSSRGRGSPLHF. The CDR3 coding sequence is TGTGCCAGCAGTTCCAGGGGGAGGGGATCACCCCTCCACTTT.

This rearrangement joins TRBV5-4 to TRBJ2-3, with 9 bases that match TRBD2. The CDR3 is 15 residues long. Germline-derived CDR1 and CDR2 are SGHNT and YYREEE (reference sequence). V was pared by 4 bases and J by 4 bases, with 7 bases of the junction left unmatched. The CDR3 reads CASSHGLARPDTQYF. CDR3 coding DNA: TGTGCCAGCAGCCACGGACTAGCGAGGCCAGATACGCAGTATTTT.

The sample holds a few counts of this clonotype. The chain couples TRBV6-2 or TRBV6-3 to TRBJ2-5; D uncertain. The CDR3 contains 16 residues. Trimming stripped 2 bases from V and 3 bases from J, with 16 bases between. The germline gives CDR1 MNHEY, CDR2 SVGEGT. The CDR3 loop is CASSYPMPVRKETQYF. DNA of the CDR3: TGTGCCAGCAGTTACCCCATGCCAGTGCGGAAAGAGACCCAGTACTTC.

Of note for this clonotype: Germline and junction disagree at one end, which may indicate a read error. The gene calls are TRBV11-2 and TRBJ1-5, with D tentatively TRBD1 (5 bases). The germline V gene has CDR1 SGHAT and CDR2 FQNNGV. The CDR3 consists of 15 residues. CDR3 coding DNA: TGTGCCAGCAGCTTAGTTGGGGGGAAGTACCAGCCCCGGCATTTT. Encoded protein: CASSLVGGKYQPRHF.

The chain employs TRBV6-1 and TRBJ2-7; D is undetermined. The CDR3 runs 12 residues. V shed 5 bases and J shed 6 bases, with 11 bases lying between them. Per the germline V gene, CDR1 is MNHNS and CDR2 is SASEGT. The CDR3: CASSFSDREQYV. The CDR3 DNA is TGTGCCAGCAGTTTCTCCGACCGCGAGCAGTACGTC.

About this clonotype: A read error may be the cause here, since a much bigger clone is one base away. The gene calls are TRBV5-6 and TRBJ2-3; D ambiguous. Trimming pared 9 bases from V and 3 bases from J, leaving 17 bases between. The germline V gene has CDR1 SGHDT and CDR2 YYEEEE. The CDR3 consists of 14 residues. The CDR3 DNA sequence: TGTGCCACCCACGAACGCGGACGGACAGATACGCAGTATTTT. Its translation is CATHERGRTDTQYF.